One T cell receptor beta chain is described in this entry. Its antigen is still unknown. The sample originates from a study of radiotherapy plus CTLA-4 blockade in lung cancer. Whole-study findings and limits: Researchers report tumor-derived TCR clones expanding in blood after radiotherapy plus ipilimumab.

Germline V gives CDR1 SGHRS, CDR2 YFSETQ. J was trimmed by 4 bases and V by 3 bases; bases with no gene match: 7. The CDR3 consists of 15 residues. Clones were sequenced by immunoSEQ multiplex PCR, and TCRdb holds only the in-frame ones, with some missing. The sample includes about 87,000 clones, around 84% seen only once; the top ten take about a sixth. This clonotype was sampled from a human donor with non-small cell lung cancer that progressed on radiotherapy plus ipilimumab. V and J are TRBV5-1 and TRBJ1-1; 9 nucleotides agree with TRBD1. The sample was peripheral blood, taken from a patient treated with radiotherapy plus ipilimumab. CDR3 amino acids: CASSWGQGLVTEAFF. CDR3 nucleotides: TGCGCCAGCAGCTGGGGACAGGGCCTGGTCACTGAAGCTTTCTTT.